The clone carrying this TCR beta chain was recorded at least ten times. Its antigen is still unknown. This record belongs to a study of naive and memory T cell subsets. The beta constant-region primer was an equimolar mix of two oligonucleotides covering TRBC1 and TRBC2. An oligonucleotide with the SP2 primer and a 12-nucleotide UMI was ligated to the cDNA 3' end. Ligated cDNA was amplified by four rounds of PCR with nested alpha and beta constant-region primers and SP2. Via MiXCR, TCRdb re-called the UMI-ligation and nested PCR reads, giving one row per CDR3 protein. The sample has approximately 82,000 distinct CDR3 sequences, about 7% seen once; the top ten hold 1.6%. V gave up 2 bases and J gave up 4 bases, with 10 bases separating them. The CDR3 extends over 14 amino acids. Germline V CDR1 and CDR2: SGHTA, FQGNSA. Regarding the study as a whole: No ground truth validated the naive and memory repertoire findings.

Sequenced: central memory CD4+ T cells from blood. The chain recombines TRBV7-2 with TRBJ2-3, with a possible D match to TRBD1 (5 bases). This TCR derives from a human donor in good health. For the CDR3, the DNA is TGTGCCAGCAGCTTAAGACAGATCGCAGATACGCAGTATTTT. Translation: CASSLRQIADTQYF. Complete variable domain (other parts from reference TRBV7-2 and TRBJ2-3): GAGVSQSPSNKVTEKGKDVELRCDPISGHTALYWYRQSLGQGLEFLIYFQGNSAPDKSGLPSDRFSAERTGGSVSTLTIQRTQQEDSAVYLCASSLRQIADTQYFGPGTRLTVL.